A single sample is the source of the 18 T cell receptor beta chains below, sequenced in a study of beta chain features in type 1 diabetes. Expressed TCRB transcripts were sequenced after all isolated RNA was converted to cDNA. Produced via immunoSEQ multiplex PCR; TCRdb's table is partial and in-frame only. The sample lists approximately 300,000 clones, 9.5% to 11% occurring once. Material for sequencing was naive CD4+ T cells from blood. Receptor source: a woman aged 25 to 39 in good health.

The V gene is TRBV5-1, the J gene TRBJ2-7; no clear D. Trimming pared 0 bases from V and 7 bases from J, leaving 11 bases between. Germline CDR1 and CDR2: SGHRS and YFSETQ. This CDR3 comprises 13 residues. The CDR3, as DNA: TGCGCCAGCAGCTTGGCTTTTGCCGGGGAGCAGTACTTC. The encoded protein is CASSLAFAGEQYF.

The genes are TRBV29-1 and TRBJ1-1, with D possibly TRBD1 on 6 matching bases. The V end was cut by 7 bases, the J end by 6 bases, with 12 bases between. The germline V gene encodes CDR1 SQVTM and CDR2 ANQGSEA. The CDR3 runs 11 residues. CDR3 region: CSAHRDPEAFF. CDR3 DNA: TGCAGCGCTCACAGGGACCCTGAAGCTTTCTTT. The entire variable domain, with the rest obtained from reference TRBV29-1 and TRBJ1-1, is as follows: SAVISQKPSRDICQRGTSLTIQCQVDSQVTMMFWYRQQPGQSLTLIATANQGSEATYESGFVIDKFPISRPNLTFSTLTVSNMSPEDSSIYLCSAHRDPEAFFGQGTRLTVV.

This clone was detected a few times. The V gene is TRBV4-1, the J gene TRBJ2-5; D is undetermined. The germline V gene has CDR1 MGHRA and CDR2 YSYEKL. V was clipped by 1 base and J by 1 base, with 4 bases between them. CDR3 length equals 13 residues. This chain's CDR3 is CASSQVLQETQYF. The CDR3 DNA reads TGCGCCAGCAGCCAAGTCCTCCAAGAGACCCAGTACTTC.

CDR3 region: CASSFGRATGELFF. CDR3 sequence (DNA): TGTGCCAGCAGTTTTGGCAGGGCTACCGGGGAGCTGTTTTTT. This sequence joins TRBV27 and TRBJ2-2; D is possibly TRBD1 (5 bases). Looked up from germline, CDR1 is MNHEY and CDR2 is SMNVEV (reference sequence). V dropped 3 bases and J dropped 5 bases, with 10 bases sitting between them. This CDR3 has 14 amino acids.

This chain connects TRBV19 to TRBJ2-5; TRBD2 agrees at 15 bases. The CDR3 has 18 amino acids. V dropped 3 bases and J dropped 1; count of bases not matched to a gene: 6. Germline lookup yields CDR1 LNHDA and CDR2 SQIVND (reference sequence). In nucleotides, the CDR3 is TGTGCCAGTAGTATTCGGGGACTAGCGGGAGGAAGCCAAGAGACCCAGTACTTC. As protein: CASSIRGLAGGSQETQYF.

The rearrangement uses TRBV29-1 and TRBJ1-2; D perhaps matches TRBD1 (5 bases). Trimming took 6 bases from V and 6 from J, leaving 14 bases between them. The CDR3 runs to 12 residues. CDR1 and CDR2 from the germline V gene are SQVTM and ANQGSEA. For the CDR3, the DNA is TGCAGCGTGGAAATTCCAGGGAATGGCTACACCTTC. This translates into CSVEIPGNGYTF.

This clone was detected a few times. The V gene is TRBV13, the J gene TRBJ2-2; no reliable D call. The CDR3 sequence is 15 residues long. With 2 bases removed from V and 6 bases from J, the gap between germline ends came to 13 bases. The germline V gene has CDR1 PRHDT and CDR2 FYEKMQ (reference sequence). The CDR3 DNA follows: TGTGCCAGCAGCTTACGTCCACCTAGTTCCGGGGAGCTGTTTTTT. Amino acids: CASSLRPPSSGELFF.

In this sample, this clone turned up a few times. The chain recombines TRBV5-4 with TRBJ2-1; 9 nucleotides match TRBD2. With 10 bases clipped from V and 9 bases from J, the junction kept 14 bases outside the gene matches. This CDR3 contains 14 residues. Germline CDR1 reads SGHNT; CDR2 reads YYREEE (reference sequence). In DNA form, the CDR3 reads TGTGCCTACAGGAGGCGGGAGGGTGAGAGTGAGCAGTTCTTC. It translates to CAYRRREGESEQFF. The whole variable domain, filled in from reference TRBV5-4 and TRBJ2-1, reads ETGVTQSPTHLIKTRGQQVTLRCSSQSGHNTVSWYQQALGQGPQFIFQYYREEENGRGNFPPRFSGLQFPNYSSELNVNALELDDSALYLCAYRRREGESEQFFGPGTRLTVL.

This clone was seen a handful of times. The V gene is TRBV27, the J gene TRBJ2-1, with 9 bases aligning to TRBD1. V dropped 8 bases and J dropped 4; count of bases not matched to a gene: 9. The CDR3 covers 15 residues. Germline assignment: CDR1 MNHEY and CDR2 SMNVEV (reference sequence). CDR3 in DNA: TGTGCCAGCCGGGGCGACAGGGGGGTTTACAATGAGCAGTTCTTC. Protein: CASRGDRGVYNEQFF.

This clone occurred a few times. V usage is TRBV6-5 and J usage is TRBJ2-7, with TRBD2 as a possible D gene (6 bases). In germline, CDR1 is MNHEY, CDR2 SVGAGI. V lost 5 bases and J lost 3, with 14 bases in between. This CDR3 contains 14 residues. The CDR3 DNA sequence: TGTGCCAGCAGTCGAAGCGGGCGTAGCTACGAGCAGTACTTC. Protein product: CASSRSGRSYEQYF.

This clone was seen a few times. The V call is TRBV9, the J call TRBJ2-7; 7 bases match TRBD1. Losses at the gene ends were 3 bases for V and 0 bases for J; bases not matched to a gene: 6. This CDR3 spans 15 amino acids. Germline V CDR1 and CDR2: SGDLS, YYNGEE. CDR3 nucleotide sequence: TGTGCCAGCAGCGCCAGGGACAGTCCCTCCTACGAGCAGTACTTC. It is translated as CASSARDSPSYEQYF.

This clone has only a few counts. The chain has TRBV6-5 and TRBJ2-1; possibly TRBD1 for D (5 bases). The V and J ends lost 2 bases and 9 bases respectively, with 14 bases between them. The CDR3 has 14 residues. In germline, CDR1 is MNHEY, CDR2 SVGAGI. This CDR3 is CASSYEGDRREQFF. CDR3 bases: TGTGCCAGCAGTTACGAAGGGGATCGTCGTGAGCAGTTCTTC.

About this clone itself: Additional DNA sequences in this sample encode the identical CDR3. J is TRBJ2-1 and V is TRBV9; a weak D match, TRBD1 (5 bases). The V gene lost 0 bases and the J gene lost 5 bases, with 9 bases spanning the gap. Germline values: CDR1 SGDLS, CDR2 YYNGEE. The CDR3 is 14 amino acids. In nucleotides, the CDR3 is TGTGCCAGCAGCGTAGTAGCAGGGAACAATGAGCAGTTCTTC. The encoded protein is CASSVVAGNNEQFF.

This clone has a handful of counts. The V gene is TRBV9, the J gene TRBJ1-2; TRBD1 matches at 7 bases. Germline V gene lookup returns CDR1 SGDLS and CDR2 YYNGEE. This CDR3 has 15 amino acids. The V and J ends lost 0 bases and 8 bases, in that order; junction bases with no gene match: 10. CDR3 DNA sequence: TGTGCCAGCAGCGTAGACCGATACAGGGGATCGGGCTACACCTTC. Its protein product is CASSVDRYRGSGYTF.

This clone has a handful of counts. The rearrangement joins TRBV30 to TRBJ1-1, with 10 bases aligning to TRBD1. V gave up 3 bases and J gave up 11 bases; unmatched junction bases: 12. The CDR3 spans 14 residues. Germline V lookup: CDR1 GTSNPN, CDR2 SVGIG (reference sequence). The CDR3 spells CAWSDVLGTGAAFF. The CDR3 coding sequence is TGTGCCTGGAGCGACGTACTCGGGACAGGGGCTGCTTTCTTT.

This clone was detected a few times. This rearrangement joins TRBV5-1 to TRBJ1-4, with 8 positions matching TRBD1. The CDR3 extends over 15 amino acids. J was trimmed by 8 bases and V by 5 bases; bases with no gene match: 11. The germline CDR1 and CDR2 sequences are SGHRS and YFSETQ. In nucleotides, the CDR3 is TGCGCCAGCAGTCCGATCGGACAGGGAGGCGAAAAACTGTTTTTT. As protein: CASSPIGQGGEKLFF.

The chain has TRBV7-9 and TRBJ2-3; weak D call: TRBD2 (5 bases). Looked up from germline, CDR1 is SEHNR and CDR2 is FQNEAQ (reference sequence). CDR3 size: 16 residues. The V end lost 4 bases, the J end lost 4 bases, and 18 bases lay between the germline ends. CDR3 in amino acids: CASSSGVGGAPDTQYF. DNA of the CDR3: TGTGCCAGCAGCTCAGGCGTTGGAGGAGCGCCAGATACGCAGTATTTT.

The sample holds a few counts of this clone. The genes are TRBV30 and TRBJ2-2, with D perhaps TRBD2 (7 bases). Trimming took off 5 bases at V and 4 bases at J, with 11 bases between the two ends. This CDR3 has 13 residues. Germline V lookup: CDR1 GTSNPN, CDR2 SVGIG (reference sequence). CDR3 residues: CAWGGARTGELFF. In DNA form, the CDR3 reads TGTGCCTGGGGGGGGGCGCGCACCGGGGAGCTGTTTTTT.